What follows are 15 T cell receptor beta chains derived from one specimen sequenced in a study of cytomegalovirus exposure and HLA in healthy donors. The PCR was carried out with 60 Vbeta primers and 13 Jbeta primers. Sequencing was performed with immunoSEQ multiplex PCR; in TCRdb, only in-frame clones are kept and a portion is missing. Of roughly 120,000 clones listed, around 80% were seen once; the top ten hold 0.24%. The sample consisted of PBMCs. Every receptor here comes from a middle-aged man in good health and CMV-seronegative.

J is TRBJ2-3 and V is TRBV5-5; TRBD1 matches 10 bases. The length of the CDR3 is 15 residues. The trim removed 0 bases at V and 4 bases at J, leaving 2 bases unmatched. CDR1 and CDR2 from the germline V gene are SGHKS and YYEKEE (reference sequence). CDR3 nucleotides: TGTGCCAGCAGCTTGGGACAGGGGGCCCCAGATACGCAGTATTTT. Its translation: CASSLGQGAPDTQYF.

In its sample, this clone was seen a few times. V is TRBV9 and J is TRBJ1-2, with TRBD1 identical over 11 bases. The CDR3 covers 15 residues. V lost 1 base and J lost 5; bases outside the gene matches: 4. Germline-derived CDR1 and CDR2 are SGDLS and YYNGEE. The CDR3 nucleotides read TGTGCCAGCAGCGTACAAGGACAGGGGGCTTATGGCTACACCTTC. Its protein product is CASSVQGQGAYGYTF.

The genes are TRBV11-2 and TRBJ1-4; tentative D call: TRBD1 (6 bases). V lost 5 bases and J lost 7, with 17 bases in between. CDR1 and CDR2 (germline): SGHAT, FQNNGV. This CDR3 has 15 amino acids. CDR3 nucleotides: TGTGCCAGCAGCCCAGGGGTCCTTAAGAGTGAAAAACTGTTTTTT. This encodes CASSPGVLKSEKLFF. Filled out from reference TRBV11-2 and TRBJ1-4, the complete variable domain reads EAGVAQSPRYKIIEKRQSVAFWCNPISGHATLYWYQQILGQGPKLLIQFQNNGVVDDSQLPKDRFSAERLKGVDSTLKIQPAKLEDSAVYLCASSPGVLKSEKLFFGSGTQLSVL.

The chain employs TRBV30 and TRBJ1-3, with TRBD1 matching 7 bases. Germline lookup yields CDR1 GTSNPN and CDR2 SVGIG (reference sequence). Trimming cost V 4 bases and J 3 bases; bases outside gene matches: 3. The CDR3 extends over 13 amino acids. This CDR3 reads CAWNRGSGNTIYF. The CDR3 DNA sequence: TGTGCCTGGAACAGGGGAAGTGGAAACACCATATATTTT.

This clone turned up a few times. This sequence joins TRBV10-1 and TRBJ1-1, with a weak D call TRBD1 (6 bases). The V end lost 6 bases, the J end lost 4 bases, and 15 bases lay between the germline ends. This CDR3 spans 14 amino acids. Germline V CDR1 and CDR2: WNHNN, SYGVQD (reference sequence). The CDR3 loop is CASRTEGVVTEAFF. In DNA, the CDR3 is TGCGCCAGCAGGACCGAGGGGGTCGTCACTGAAGCTTTCTTT.

The chain joins TRBV2 to TRBJ2-3, with a weak D call TRBD2 (6 bases). The CDR3 spans 17 residues. The ends were cut back, 6 bases at V and 3 bases at J, with 22 bases in the middle. Germline CDR1 reads SNHLY; CDR2 reads FYNNEI. The chain's CDR3 is CASRSYTGGVKTDTQYF. In DNA form, the CDR3 reads TGTGCCAGCAGATCTTACACCGGGGGTGTTAAAACAGATACGCAGTATTTT.

The chain joins TRBV5-6 to TRBJ1-4; D unresolved. The CDR3 consists of 15 residues. V lost 0 bases to trimming and J lost 6 bases, with 12 bases between them. Per the germline V gene, CDR1 is SGHDT and CDR2 is YYEEEE. This chain's CDR3 is CASSLARAGDEKLFF. DNA of the CDR3: TGTGCCAGCAGCTTGGCGAGGGCGGGAGATGAAAAACTGTTTTTT.

A remark on this clone: The identical CDR3 is also encoded by other nucleotide sequences in the sample. V is TRBV6-1 and J is TRBJ2-3, with TRBD2 matching 8 bases. There are 14 residues in the CDR3. The trim removed 4 bases at V and 3 bases at J, leaving 3 bases unmatched. Looked up from germline, CDR1 is MNHNS and CDR2 is SASEGT. The CDR3 is CASSVGGGTDTQYF. As DNA, the CDR3 is TGTGCCAGCAGTGTAGGCGGGGGGACAGATACGCAGTATTTT.

This chain links TRBV7-9 with TRBJ2-1; TRBD2 agrees at 7 bases. J lost 7 bases, V lost 5 bases, and 11 bases had no gene match. Looked up from germline, CDR1 is SEHNR and CDR2 is FQNEAQ (reference sequence). The CDR3 totals 15 residues. The CDR3: CASSRTSENRNEQFF. The CDR3 DNA is TGTGCCAGCAGCCGTACTAGCGAAAATAGAAATGAGCAGTTCTTC.

This sequence joins TRBV11-2 and TRBJ1-2; D is ambiguous. CDR1 SGHAT and CDR2 FQNNGV come from the germline V gene. V was pared by 2 bases and J by 0 bases, with 16 bases between. The CDR3 has 17 amino acids. The CDR3 sequence: CASSLWLRVGSNYGYTF. CDR3 coding DNA: TGTGCCAGCAGCTTATGGCTGAGGGTAGGCTCTAACTATGGCTACACCTTC.

This clone has a handful of counts. The chain carries TRBV6-1 and TRBJ2-7; D is perhaps TRBD1 (5 bases). Germline V gene sequence: CDR1 MNHNS, CDR2 SASEGT. The CDR3 sequence is 14 residues long. V dropped 0 bases and J dropped 2 bases, with 8 bases sitting between them. The CDR3 DNA is TGTGCCAGCAGTGAAGCACCAGGGCCCTACGAGCAGTACTTC. Translated: CASSEAPGPYEQYF.

The J gene is TRBJ2-3, the V gene TRBV5-1; 7 bases map to TRBD1. CDR3 size: 16 residues. Germline V gives CDR1 SGHRS, CDR2 YFSETQ. Trimming took 2 bases from V and 3 from J; bases not matched to a gene: 9. In DNA form, the CDR3 reads TGCGCCAGCAGCTTACAGGGGTCTGTGTGGACAGATACGCAGTATTTT. This gives the protein CASSLQGSVWTDTQYF. The full variable domain, in which reference TRBV5-1 and TRBJ2-3 provide the parts outside the CDR3, is KAGVTQTPRYLIKTRGQQVTLSCSPISGHRSVSWYQQTPGQGLQFLFEYFSETQRNKGNFPGRFSGRQFSNSRSEMNVSTLELGDSALYLCASSLQGSVWTDTQYFGPGTRLTVL.

This clone turned up a few times. The V and J genes are TRBV9 and TRBJ2-3, with no clear D. The CDR3 loop spans 14 amino acids. Trimming removed 4 bases at V and 2 bases at J, with 11 bases between. CDR1 SGDLS and CDR2 YYNGEE come from the germline V gene. The CDR3, as DNA: TGTGCCAGCAGCCTAAGTGAGCTCACAGATACGCAGTATTTT. This gives the protein CASSLSELTDTQYF.

The chain joins TRBV6-5 to TRBJ1-6; D is perhaps TRBD1 (5 bases). Germline V gene lookup returns CDR1 MNHEY and CDR2 SVGAGI. This CDR3 contains 14 residues. V lost 2 bases, J lost 7 bases, and 9 bases lay in between. In DNA, the CDR3 is TGTGCCAGCAGTTACGGAGGGGAGAATTCACCCCTCCACTTT. Protein product: CASSYGGENSPLHF.

The gene calls are TRBV9 and TRBJ2-1, with D hard to call. The length of the CDR3 is 13 residues. Trimming removed 0 bases from V and 7 bases from J, with 8 bases in between. CDR1 and CDR2 from the germline V gene are SGDLS and YYNGEE. CDR3 coding DNA: TGTGCCAGCAGCGTAGCATCCAGTAATGAGCAGTTCTTC. Its translation: CASSVASSNEQFF.